Below, one T cell receptor (beta chain) is given with its context. This entry belongs to a study of T cell changes during pregnancy in multiple sclerosis. Clones were sequenced by immunoSEQ multiplex PCR, and TCRdb holds only the in-frame ones, with some missing. The sample shows approximately 63,000 clones, 90% to 95% of them seen only once. The source is a female donor in good health, enrolled as a control in a pregnancy study. Sequencing was performed on peripheral blood, taken after pregnancy.

The CDR3: CASSRGGLTDTQYF. In DNA, the CDR3 is TGTGCCAGCAGTCGCGGGGGACTCACAGATACGCAGTATTTT. V is TRBV7-8 and J is TRBJ2-3; 7 nucleotides align to TRBD2. The CDR3 runs 14 residues. Losses at the gene ends were 6 bases for V and 2 bases for J; bases not matched to a gene: 5. Germline V CDR1 and CDR2: SGHVS, FQNEAQ.